This T cell receptor (beta chain) emerged from a study of response to subunit inactivated influenza vaccine. Study observations and caveats: Authors suggested each seasonal flu vaccination may recruit only limited numbers of new T cells.

TCRdb itself ran the RT-PCR reads through MiXCR, one entry per CDR3 protein. The sample consists of some 520,000 distinct CDR3 sequences, more than 15% of them appearing once. This clonotype has just a few counts. Its antigen is unidentified. This clonotype was obtained from a man aged 50 to 69 who received an inactivated influenza vaccine. The sequencing used CD4+ T cells sorted from PBMCs, collected 23 to 25 months after vaccination.

The CDR3 spells CASSPPQGTYNEQFF. The CDR3 bases are TGTGCCAGCTCACCACCCCAGGGGACCTACAATGAGCAGTTCTTC. This chain links TRBV18 with TRBJ2-1; a possible D gene is TRBD1 (6 bases). There are 15 residues in the CDR3. The germline V and J ends were trimmed by 0 bases and 2 bases, with 8 bases remaining between them. CDR1 is KGHSH, CDR2 LQKENI, per germline.